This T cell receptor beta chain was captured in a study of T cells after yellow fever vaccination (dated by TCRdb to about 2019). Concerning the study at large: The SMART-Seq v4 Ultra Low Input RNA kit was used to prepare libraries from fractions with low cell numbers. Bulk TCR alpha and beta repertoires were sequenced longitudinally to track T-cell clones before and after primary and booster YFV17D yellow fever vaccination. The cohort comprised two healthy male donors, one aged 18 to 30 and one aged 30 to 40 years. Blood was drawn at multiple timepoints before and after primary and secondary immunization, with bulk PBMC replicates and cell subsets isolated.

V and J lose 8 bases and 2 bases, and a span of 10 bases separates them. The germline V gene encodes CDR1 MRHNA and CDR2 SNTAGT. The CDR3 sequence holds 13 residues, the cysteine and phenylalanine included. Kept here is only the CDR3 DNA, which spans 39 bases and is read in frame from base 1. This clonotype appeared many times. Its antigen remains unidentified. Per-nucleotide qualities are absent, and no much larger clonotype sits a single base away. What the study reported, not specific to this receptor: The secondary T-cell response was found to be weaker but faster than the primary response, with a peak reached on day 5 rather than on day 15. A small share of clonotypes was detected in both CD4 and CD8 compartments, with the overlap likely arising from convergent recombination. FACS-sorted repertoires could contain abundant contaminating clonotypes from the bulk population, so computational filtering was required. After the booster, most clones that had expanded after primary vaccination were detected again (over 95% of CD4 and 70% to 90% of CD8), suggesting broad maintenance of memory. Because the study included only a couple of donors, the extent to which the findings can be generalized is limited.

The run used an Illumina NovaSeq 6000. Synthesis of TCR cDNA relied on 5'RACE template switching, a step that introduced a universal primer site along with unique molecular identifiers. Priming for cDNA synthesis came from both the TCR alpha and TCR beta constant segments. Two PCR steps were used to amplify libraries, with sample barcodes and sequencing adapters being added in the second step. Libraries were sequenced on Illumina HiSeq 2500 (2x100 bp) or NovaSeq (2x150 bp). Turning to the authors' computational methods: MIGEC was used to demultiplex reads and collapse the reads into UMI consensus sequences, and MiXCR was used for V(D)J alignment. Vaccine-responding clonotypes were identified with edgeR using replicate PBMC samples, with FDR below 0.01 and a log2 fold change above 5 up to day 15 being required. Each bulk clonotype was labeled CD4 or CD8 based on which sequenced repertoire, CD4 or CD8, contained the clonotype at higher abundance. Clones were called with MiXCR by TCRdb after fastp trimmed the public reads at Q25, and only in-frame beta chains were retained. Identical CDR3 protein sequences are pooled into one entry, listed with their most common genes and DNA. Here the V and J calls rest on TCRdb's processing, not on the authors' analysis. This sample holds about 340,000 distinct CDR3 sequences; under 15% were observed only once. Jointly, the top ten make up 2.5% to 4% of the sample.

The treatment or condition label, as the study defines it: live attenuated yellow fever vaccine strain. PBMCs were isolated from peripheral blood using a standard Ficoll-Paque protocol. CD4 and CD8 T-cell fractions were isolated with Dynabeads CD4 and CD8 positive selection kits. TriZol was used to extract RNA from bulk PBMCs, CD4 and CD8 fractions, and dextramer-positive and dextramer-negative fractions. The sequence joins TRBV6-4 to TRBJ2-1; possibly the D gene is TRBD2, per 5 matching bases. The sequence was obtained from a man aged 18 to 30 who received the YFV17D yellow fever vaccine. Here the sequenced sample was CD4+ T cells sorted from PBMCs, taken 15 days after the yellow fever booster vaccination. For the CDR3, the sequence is CASSTNPYNEQFF. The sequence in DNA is TGTGCCAGCTCGACTAACCCCTACAATGAGCAGTTCTTC.